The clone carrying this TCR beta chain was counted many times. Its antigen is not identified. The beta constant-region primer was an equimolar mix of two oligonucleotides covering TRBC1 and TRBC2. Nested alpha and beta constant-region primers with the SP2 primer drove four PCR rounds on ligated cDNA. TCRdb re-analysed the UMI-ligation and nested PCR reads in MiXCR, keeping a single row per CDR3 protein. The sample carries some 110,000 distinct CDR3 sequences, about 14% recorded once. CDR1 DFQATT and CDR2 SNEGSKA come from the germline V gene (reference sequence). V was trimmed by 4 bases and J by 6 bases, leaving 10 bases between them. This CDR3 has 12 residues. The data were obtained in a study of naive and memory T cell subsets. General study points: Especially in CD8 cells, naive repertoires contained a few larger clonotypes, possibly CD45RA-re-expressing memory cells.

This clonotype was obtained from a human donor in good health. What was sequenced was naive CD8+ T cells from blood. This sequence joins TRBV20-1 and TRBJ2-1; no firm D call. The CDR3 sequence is CSAIDRANEQFF. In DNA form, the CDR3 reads TGCAGTGCTATAGACCGGGCCAATGAGCAGTTCTTC.